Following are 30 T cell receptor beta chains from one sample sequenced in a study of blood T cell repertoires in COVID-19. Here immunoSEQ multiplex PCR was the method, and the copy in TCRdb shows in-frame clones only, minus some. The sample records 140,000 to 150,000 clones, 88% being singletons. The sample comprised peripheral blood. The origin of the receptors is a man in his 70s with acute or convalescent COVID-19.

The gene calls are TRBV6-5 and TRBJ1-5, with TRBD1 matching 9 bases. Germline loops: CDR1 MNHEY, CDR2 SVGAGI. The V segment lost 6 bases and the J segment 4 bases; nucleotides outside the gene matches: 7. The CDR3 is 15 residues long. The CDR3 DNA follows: TGTGCCAGCAGCCGTACAGGGGGCCTAAATCAGCCCCAGCATTTT. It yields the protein CASSRTGGLNQPQHF.

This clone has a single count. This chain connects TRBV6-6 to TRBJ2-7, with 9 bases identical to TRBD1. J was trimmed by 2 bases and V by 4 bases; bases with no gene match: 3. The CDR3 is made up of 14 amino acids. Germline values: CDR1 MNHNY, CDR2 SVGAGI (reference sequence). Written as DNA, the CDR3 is TGTGCCAGCAGTTGGGGGACAGGGACCTACGAGCAGTACTTC. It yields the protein CASSWGTGTYEQYF.

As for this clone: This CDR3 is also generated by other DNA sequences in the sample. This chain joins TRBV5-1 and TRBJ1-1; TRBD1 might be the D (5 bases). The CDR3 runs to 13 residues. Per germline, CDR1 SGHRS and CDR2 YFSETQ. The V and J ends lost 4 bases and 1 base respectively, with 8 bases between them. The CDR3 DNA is TGCGCCAGCAGCCCGGGGGGGAACACTGAAGCTTTCTTT. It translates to CASSPGGNTEAFF.

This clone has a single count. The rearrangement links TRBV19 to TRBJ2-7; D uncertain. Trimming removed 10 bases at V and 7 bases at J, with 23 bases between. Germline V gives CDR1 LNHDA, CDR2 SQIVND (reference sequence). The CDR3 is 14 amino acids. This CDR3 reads CATRSGSALLEQYF. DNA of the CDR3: TGTGCCACCCGGAGTGGTAGTGCGCTTTTGGAGCAGTACTTC. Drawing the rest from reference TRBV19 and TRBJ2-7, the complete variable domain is DGGITQSPKYLFRKEGQNVTLSCEQNLNHDAMYWYRQDPGQGLRLIYYSQIVNDFQKGDIAEGYSVSREKKESFPLTVTSAQKNPTAFYLCATRSGSALLEQYFGPGTRLTVT.

The CDR3 region is CASSDSRGDQPQHF. CDR3 DNA sequence: TGTGCCAGCAGTGACTCCAGGGGTGATCAGCCCCAGCATTTT. The chain combines TRBV25-1 with TRBJ1-5; TRBD1 might be the D (6 bases). Germline V gene data show CDR1 as MGHDK and CDR2 as SYGVNS. The CDR3 is 14 amino acids. Trimming removed 3 bases from V and 5 bases from J, with 11 bases in between.

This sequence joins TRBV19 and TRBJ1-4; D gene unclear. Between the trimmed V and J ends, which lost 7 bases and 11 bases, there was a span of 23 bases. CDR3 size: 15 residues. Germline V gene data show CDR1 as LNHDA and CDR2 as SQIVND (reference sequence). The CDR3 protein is CASTPAAVRDGKLFF. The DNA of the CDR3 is TGTGCCAGTACCCCGGCGGCAGTCCGTGATGGGAAACTGTTTTTT.

As DNA, the CDR3 is TGTGCCAGCAGCCGACGACAGGGTCTGAACACTGAAGCTTTCTTT. It codes for CASSRRQGLNTEAFF. This chain uses TRBV14 with TRBJ1-1; 7 bases are a match to TRBD1. Germline CDR1 reads SGHDN; CDR2 reads FVKESK. J gave up 0 bases and V 4 bases, and 5 bases lay outside the gene matches. CDR3 size: 15 residues.

CDR3 loop: CASSPPGGTHNNEQFF. CDR3 bases: TGCGCCAGCAGCCCACCGGGAGGGACGCACAACAATGAGCAGTTCTTC. V is TRBV5-1 and J is TRBJ2-1, with 8 bases matching TRBD2. Germline CDR1 is SGHRS and CDR2 is YFSETQ. The CDR3 is 16 residues long. The J segment lost 5 bases and the V segment lost 4 bases, leaving 11 bases of the junction unmatched.

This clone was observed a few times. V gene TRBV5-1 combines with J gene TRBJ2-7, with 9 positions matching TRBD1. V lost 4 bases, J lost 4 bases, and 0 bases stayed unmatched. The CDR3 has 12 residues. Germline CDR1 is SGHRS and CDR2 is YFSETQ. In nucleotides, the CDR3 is TGCGCCAGCAGCGGACAGGGGTACGAGCAGTACTTC. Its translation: CASSGQGYEQYF.

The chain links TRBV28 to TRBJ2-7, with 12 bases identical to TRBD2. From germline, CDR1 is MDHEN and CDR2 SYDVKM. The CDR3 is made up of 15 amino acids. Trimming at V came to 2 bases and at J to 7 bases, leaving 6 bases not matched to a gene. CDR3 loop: CASSLGGLAGREQYF. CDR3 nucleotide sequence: TGTGCCAGCAGTTTAGGAGGACTAGCGGGAAGGGAGCAGTACTTC.

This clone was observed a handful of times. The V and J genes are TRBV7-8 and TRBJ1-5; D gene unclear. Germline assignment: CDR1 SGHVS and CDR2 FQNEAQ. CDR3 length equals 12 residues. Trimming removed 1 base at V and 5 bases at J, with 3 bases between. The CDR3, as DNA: TGTGCCAGCAGCTTAGTAGATCAGCCCCAGCATTTT. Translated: CASSLVDQPQHF.

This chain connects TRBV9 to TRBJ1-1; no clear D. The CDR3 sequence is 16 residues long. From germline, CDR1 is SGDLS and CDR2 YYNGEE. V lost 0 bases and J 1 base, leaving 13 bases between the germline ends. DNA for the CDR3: TGTGCCAGCAGCGTAGGAGGTTCCGGGAGGAACACTGAAGCTTTCTTT. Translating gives CASSVGGSGRNTEAFF. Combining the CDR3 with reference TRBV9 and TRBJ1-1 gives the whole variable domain DSGVTQTPKHLITATGQRVTLRCSPRSGDLSVYWYQQSLDQGLQFLIQYYNGEERAKGNILERFSAQQFPDLHSELNLSSLELGDSALYFCASSVGGSGRNTEAFFGQGTRLTVV.

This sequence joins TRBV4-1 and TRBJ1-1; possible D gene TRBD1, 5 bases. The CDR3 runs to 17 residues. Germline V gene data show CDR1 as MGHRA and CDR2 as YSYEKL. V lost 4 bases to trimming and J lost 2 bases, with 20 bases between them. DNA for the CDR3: TGCGCCAGCAGCCCAGGGCCGCCCCGGAGGGTAAACACTGAAGCTTTCTTT. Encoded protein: CASSPGPPRRVNTEAFF.

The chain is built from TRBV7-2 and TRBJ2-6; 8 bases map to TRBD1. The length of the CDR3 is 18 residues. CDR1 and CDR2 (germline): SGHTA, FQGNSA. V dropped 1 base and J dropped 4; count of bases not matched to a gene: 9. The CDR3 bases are TGTGCCAGCAGCTTAGGGCAGGGGGCTGGCTCCGGGGCCAACGTCCTGACTTTC. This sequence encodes CASSLGQGAGSGANVLTF.

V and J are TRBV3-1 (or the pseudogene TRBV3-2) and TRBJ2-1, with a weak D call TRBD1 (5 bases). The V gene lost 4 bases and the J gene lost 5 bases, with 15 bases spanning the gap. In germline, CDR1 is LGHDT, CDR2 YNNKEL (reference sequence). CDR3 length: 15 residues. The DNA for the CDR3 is TGTGCCAGCAGCCCGAATCAGGCAGGGAACAATGAGCAGTTCTTC. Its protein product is CASSPNQAGNNEQFF.

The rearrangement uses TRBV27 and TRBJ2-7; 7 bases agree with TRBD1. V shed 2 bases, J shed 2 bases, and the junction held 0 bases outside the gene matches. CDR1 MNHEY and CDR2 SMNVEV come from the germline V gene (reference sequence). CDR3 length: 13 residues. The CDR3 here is CASSLGTAYEQYF. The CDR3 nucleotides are TGTGCCAGCAGTTTAGGGACAGCCTACGAGCAGTACTTC.

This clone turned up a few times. This CDR3 is CASGSGPYEQYF. The DNA for the CDR3 is TGTGCCAGCGGTAGCGGGCCCTACGAGCAGTACTTC. The chain employs TRBV12-3 or TRBV12-4 and TRBJ2-7, with 7 bases lining up with TRBD2. The CDR3 has 12 residues. V gave up 8 bases and J gave up 2 bases; unmatched junction bases: 3.

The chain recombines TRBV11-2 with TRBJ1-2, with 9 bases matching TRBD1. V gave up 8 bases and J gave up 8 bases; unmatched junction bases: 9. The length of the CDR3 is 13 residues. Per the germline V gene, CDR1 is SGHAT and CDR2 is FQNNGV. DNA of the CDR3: TGTGCCAGCTCATTACAGGGGGCAGGCGGCTACACCTTC. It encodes CASSLQGAGGYTF.

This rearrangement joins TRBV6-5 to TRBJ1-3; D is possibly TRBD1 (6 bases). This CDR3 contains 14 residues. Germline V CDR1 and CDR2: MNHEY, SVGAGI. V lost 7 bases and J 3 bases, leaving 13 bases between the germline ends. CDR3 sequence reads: CASTPSRGGNTIYF. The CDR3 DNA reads TGTGCCAGCACCCCAAGCAGGGGTGGAAACACCATATATTTT.

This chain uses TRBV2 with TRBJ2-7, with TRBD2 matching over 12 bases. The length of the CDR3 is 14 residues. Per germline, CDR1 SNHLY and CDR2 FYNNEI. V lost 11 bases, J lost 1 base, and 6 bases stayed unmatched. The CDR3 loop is CAGRGTSGSYEQYF. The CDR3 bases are TGTGCCGGTAGAGGGACTAGCGGGTCCTACGAGCAGTACTTC. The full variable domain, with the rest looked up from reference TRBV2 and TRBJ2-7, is EPEVTQTPSHQVTQMGQEVILRCVPISNHLYFYWYRQILGQKVEFLVSFYNNEISEKSEIFDDQFSVERPDGSNFTLKIRSTKLEDSAMYFCAGRGTSGSYEQYFGPGTRLTVT.

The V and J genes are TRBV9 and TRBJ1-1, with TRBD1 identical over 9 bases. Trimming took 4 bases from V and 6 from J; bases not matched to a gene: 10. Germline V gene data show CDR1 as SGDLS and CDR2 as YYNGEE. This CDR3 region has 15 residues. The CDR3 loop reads CASSTQQGAKAEAFF. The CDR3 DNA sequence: TGTGCCAGCAGCACCCAACAGGGGGCTAAGGCTGAAGCTTTCTTT.

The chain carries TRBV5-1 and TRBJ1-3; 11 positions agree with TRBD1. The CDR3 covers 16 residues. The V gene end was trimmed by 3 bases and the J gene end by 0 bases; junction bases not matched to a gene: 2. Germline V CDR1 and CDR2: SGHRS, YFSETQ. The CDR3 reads CASSSGTGGSGNTIYF. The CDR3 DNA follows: TGCGCCAGCAGCTCGGGGACAGGGGGCTCTGGAAACACCATATATTTT.

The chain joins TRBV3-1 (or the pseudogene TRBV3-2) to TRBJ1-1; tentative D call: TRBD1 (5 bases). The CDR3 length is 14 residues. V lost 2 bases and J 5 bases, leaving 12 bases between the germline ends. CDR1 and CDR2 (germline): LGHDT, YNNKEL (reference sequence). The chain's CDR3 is CASSQIGGGTEAFF. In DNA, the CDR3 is TGTGCCAGCAGCCAAATCGGGGGAGGGACTGAAGCTTTCTTT.

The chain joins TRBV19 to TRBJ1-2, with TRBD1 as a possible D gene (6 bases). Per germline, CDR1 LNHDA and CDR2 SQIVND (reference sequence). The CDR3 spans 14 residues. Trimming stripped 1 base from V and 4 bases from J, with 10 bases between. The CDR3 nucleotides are TGTGCCAGTAGTATAGCCCCACAGGGCTATGGCTACACCTTC. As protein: CASSIAPQGYGYTF.

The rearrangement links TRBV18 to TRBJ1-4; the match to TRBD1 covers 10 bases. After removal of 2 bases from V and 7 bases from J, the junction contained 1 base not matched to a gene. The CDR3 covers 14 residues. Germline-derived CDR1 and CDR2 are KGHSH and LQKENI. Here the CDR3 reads CASSPGQGGEKLFF. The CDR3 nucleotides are TGTGCCAGCTCACCAGGACAGGGGGGTGAAAAACTGTTTTTT.

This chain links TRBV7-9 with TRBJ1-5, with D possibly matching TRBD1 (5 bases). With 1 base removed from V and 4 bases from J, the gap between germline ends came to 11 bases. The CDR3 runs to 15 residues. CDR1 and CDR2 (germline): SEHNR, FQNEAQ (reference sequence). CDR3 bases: TGTGCCAGCAGCTTAGGGGGCCAGCGTAATCAGCCCCAGCATTTT. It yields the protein CASSLGGQRNQPQHF.

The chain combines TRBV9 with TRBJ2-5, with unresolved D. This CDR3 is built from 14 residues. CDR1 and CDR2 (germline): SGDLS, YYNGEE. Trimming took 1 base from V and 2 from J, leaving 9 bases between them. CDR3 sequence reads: CASSVTSEQETQYF. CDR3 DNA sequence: TGTGCCAGCAGCGTAACATCAGAACAAGAGACCCAGTACTTC.

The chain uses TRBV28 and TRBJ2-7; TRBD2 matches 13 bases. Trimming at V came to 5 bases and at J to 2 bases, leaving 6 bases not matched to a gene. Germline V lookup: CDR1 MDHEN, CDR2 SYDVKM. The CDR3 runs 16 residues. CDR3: CASSPGTSGVAYEQYF. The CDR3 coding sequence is TGTGCCAGCAGTCCCGGGACTAGCGGGGTAGCCTACGAGCAGTACTTC.

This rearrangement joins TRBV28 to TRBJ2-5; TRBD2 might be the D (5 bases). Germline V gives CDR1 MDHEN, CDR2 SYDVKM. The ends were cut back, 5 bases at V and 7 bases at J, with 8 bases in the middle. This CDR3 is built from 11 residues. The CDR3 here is CASSRGGTQYF. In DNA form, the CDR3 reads TGTGCCAGCAGTCGAGGAGGGACCCAGTACTTC.

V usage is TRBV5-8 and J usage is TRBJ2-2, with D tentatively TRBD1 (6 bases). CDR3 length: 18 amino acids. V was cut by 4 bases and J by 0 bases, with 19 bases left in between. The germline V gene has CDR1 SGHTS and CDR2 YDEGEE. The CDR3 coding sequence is TGTGCCAGCAGCCACCGGACAGCCCAAGCCCCGAACACCGGGGAGCTGTTTTTT. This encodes CASSHRTAQAPNTGELFF.